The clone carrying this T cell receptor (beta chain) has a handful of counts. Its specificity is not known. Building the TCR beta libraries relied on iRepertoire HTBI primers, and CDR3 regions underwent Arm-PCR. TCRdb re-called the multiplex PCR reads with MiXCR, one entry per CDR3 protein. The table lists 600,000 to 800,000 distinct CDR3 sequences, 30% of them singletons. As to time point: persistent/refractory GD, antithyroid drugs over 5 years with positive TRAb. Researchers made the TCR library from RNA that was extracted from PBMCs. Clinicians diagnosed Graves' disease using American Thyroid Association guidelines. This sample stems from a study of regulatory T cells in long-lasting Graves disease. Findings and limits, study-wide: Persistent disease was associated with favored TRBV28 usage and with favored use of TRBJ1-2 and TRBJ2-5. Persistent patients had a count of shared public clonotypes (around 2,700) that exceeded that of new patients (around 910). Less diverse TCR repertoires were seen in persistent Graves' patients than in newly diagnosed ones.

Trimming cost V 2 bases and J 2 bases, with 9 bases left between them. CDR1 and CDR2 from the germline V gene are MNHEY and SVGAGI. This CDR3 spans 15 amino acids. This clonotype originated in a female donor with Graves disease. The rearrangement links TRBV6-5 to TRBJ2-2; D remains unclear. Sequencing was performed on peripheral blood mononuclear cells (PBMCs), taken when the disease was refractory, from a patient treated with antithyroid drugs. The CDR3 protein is CASSYRLPNTGELFF. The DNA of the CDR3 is TGTGCCAGCAGTTACAGACTCCCTAACACCGGGGAGCTGTTTTTT.